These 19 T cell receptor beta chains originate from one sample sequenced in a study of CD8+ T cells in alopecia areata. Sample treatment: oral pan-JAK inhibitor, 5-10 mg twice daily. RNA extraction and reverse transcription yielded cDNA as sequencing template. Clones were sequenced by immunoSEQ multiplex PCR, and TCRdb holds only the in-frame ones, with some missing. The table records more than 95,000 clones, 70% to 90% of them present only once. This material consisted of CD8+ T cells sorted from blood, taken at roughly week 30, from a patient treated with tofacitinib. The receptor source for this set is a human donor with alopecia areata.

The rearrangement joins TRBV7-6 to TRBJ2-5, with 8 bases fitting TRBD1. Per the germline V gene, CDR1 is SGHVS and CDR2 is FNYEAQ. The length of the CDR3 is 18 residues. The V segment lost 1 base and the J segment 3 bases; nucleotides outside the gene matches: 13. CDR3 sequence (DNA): TGTGCCAGCAGCTTAGTAAGAACAGGGGGGACTCGAGAAGAGACCCAGTACTTC. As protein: CASSLVRTGGTREETQYF.

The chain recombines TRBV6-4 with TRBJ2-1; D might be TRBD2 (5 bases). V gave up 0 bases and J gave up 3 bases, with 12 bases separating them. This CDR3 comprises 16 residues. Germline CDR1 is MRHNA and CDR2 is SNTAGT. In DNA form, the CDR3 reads TGTGCCAGCAGTGACTCGACGGCCCGGGGCTACAATGAGCAGTTCTTC. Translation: CASSDSTARGYNEQFF.

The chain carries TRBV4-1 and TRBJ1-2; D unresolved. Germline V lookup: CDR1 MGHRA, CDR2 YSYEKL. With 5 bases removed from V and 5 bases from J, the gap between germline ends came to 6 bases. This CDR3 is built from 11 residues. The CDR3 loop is CASSSGYGYTF. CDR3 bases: TGCGCCAGCAGCTCCGGTTATGGCTACACCTTC.

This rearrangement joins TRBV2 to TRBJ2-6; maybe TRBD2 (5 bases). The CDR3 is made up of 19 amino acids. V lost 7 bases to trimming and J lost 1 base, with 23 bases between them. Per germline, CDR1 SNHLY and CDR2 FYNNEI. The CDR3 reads CASTHGLFGEGSGANVLTF. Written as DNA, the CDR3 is TGTGCCAGCACACATGGACTTTTCGGCGAGGGATCTGGGGCCAACGTCCTGACTTTC.

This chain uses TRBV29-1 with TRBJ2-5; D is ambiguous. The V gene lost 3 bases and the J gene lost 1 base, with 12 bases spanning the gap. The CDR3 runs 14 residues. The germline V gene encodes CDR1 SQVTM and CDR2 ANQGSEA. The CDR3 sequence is CSVDTEAGQETQYF. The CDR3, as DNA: TGCAGCGTTGACACCGAAGCTGGCCAAGAGACCCAGTACTTC. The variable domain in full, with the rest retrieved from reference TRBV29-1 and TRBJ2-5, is SAVISQKPSRDICQRGTSLTIQCQVDSQVTMMFWYRQQPGQSLTLIATANQGSEATYESGFVIDKFPISRPNLTFSTLTVSNMSPEDSSIYLCSVDTEAGQETQYFGPGTRLLVL.

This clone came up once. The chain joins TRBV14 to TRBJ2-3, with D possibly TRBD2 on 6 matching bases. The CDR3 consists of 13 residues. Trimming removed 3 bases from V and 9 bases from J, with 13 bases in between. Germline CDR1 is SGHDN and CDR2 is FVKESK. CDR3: CASSHSSRGTQYF. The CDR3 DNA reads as TGTGCCAGCAGCCACTCTTCACGGGGGACGCAGTATTTT.

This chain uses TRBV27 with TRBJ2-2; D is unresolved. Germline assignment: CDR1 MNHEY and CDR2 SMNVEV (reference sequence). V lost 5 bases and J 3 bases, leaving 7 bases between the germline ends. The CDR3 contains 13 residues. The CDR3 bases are TGTGCCAGCAGTCCGATCGACACCGGGGAGCTGTTTTTT. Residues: CASSPIDTGELFF.

CDR3 loop: CASSPEGERNTEAFF. The CDR3 DNA reads as TGCGCCAGCAGCCCTGAAGGGGAGAGAAACACTGAAGCTTTCTTT. This sequence joins TRBV4-1 and TRBJ1-1, with D tentatively TRBD1 (5 bases). The CDR3 is 15 residues long. Trimming left V 4 bases short and J 2 bases short, with 14 bases between. In germline, CDR1 is MGHRA, CDR2 YSYEKL.

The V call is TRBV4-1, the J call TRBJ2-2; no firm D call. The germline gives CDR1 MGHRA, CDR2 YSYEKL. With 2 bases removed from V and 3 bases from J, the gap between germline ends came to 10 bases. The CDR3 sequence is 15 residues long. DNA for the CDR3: TGCGCCAGCAGCCAAAGTGGGTCCTACACCGGGGAGCTGTTTTTT. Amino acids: CASSQSGSYTGELFF.

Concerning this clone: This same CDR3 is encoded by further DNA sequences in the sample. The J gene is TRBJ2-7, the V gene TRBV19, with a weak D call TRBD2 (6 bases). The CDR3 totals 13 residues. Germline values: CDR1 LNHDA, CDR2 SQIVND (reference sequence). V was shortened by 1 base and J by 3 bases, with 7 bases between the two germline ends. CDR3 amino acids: CASSIGTNYEQYF. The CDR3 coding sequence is TGTGCCAGTAGTATAGGGACTAACTACGAGCAGTACTTC.

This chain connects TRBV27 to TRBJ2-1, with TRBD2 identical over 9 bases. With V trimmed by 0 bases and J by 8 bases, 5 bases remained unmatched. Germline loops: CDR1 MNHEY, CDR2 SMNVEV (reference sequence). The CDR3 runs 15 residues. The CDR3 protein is CASSLSAGGLYEQFF. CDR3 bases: TGTGCCAGCAGTTTATCCGCGGGGGGGTTATATGAGCAGTTCTTC.

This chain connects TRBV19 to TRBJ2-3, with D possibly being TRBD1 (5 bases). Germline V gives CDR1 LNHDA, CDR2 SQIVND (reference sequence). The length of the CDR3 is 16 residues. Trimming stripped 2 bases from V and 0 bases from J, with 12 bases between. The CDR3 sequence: CASSIINRPSTDTQYF. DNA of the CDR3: TGTGCCAGTAGTATAATTAACAGGCCTAGCACAGATACGCAGTATTTT.

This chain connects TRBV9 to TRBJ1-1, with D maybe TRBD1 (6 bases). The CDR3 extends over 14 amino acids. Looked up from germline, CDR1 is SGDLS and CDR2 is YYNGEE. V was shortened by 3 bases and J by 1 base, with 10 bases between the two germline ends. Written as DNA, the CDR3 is TGTGCCAGCAGCGCCGGACAGCCGAACACTGAAGCTTTCTTT. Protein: CASSAGQPNTEAFF.

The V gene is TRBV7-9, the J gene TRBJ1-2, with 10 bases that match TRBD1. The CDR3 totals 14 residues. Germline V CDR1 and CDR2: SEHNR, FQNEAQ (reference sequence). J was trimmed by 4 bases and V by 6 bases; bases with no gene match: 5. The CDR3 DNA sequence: TGTGCCAGCAGAAAGACAGGGGGCGGCTATGGCTACACCTTC. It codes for CASRKTGGGYGYTF.

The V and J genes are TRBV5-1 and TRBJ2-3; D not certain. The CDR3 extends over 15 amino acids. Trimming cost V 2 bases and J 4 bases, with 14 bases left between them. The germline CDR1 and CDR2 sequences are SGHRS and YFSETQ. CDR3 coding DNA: TGCGCCAGCAGCTTATTTTTTCCAGGATCAGATACGCAGTATTTT. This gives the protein CASSLFFPGSDTQYF.

In DNA form, the CDR3 reads TGTGCCAGCAGTACCTTTTGGCAACCGCTGAACACCGGGGAGCTGTTTTTT. Translation: CASSTFWQPLNTGELFF. V usage is TRBV2 and J usage is TRBJ2-2; D not certain. The CDR3 has 17 residues. Germline V lookup: CDR1 SNHLY, CDR2 FYNNEI. V dropped 5 bases and J dropped 1 base, with 17 bases sitting between them. Drawing the rest from reference TRBV2 and TRBJ2-2, the complete variable domain is EPEVTQTPSHQVTQMGQEVILRCVPISNHLYFYWYRQILGQKVEFLVSFYNNEISEKSEIFDDQFSVERPDGSNFTLKIRSTKLEDSAMYFCASSTFWQPLNTGELFFGEGSRLTVL.

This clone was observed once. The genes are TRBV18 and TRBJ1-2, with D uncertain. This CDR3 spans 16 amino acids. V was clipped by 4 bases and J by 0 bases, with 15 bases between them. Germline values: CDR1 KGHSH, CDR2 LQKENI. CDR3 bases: TGTGCCAGCTCACAGATCTTGGATCGAGCTAACTATGGCTACACCTTC. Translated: CASSQILDRANYGYTF.

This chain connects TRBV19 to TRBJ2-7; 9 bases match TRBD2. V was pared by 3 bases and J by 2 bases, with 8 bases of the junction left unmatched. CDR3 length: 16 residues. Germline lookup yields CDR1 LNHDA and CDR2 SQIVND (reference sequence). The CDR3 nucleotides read TGTGCCAGTAGTATGGCTAGGGTAGCGGGAGCCTACGAGCAGTACTTC. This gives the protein CASSMARVAGAYEQYF.

The CDR3 spells CASSSTGNTGELFF. CDR3 coding DNA: TGTGCCAGCAGCTCGACAGGGAACACCGGGGAGCTGTTTTTT. The gene calls are TRBV7-3 and TRBJ2-2, with D perhaps TRBD1 (6 bases). The length of the CDR3 is 14 residues. From germline, CDR1 is SGHTA and CDR2 FQGTGA. Trimming pared 4 bases from V and 1 base from J, leaving 7 bases between. The full variable domain, with the rest looked up from reference TRBV7-3 and TRBJ2-2, is GAGVSQTPSNKVTEKGKYVELRCDPISGHTALYWYRQSLGQGPEFLIYFQGTGAADDSGLPNDRFFAVRPEGSVSTLKIQRTERGDSAVYLCASSSTGNTGELFFGEGSRLTVL.